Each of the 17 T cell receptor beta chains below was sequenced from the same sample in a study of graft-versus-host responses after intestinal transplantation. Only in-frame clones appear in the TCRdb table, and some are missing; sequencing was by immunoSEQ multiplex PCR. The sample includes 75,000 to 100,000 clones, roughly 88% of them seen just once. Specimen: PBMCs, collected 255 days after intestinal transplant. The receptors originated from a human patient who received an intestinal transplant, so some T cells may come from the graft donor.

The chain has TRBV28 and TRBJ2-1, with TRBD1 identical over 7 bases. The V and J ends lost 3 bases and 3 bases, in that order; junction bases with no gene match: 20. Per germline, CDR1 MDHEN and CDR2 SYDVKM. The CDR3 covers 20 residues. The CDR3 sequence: CASSFTLTHPQGIDYNEQFF. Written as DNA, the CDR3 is TGTGCCAGCAGTTTCACACTAACACACCCACAGGGGATTGACTACAATGAGCAGTTCTTC.

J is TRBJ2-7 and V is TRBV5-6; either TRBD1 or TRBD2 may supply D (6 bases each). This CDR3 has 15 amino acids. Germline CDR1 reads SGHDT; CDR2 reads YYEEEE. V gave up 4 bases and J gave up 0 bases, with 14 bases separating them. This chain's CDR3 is CASSPGGSLSYEQYV. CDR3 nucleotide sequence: TGTGCCAGCAGCCCCGGGGGCAGTCTCTCCTACGAGCAGTACGTC.

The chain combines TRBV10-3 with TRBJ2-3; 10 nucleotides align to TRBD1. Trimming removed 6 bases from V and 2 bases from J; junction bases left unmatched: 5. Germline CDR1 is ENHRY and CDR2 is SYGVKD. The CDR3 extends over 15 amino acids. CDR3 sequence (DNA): TGTGCCATCAGACCCGACAGGGGGCCCACAGATACGCAGTATTTT. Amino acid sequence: CAIRPDRGPTDTQYF.

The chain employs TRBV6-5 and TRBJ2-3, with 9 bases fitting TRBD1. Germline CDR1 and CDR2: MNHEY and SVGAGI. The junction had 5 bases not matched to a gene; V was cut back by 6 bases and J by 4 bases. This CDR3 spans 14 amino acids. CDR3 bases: TGTGCCAGCAGGAAGACAGGGGGGCCAGATACGCAGTATTTT. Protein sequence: CASRKTGGPDTQYF.

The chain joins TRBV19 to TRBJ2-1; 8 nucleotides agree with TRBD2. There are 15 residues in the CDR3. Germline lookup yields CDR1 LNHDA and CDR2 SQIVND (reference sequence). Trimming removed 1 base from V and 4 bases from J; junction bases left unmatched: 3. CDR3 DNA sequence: TGTGCCAGTAGTATAGGGACTAGCAGATACAATGAGCAGTTCTTC. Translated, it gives CASSIGTSRYNEQFF.

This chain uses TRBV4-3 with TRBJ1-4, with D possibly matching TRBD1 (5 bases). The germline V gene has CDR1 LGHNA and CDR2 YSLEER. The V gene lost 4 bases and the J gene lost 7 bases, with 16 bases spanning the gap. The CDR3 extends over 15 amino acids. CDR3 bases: TGCGCCAGCAGCCCAACCGGACGGGGGGGTGAAAAACTGTTTTTT. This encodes CASSPTGRGGEKLFF.

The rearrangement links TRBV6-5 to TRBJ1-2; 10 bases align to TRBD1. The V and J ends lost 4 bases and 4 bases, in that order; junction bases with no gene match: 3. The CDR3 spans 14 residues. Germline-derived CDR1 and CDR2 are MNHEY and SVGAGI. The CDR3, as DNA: TGTGCCAGCAGTTCGGACAGGGGGATCTATGGCTACACCTTC. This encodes CASSSDRGIYGYTF.

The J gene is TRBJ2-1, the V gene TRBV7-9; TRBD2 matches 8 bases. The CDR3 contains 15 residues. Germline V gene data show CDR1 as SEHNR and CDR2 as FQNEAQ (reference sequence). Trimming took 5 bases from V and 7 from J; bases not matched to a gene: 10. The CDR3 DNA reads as TGTGCCAGCAGCCCCCTGCGGGAGGAGGTGAATGAGCAGTTCTTC. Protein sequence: CASSPLREEVNEQFF.

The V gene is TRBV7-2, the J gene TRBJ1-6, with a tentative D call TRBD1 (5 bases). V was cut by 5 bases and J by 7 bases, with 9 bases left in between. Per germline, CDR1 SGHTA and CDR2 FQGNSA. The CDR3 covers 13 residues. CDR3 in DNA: TGTGCCAGCAGCCGACGGGGGAATTCACCCCTCCACTTT. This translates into CASSRRGNSPLHF.

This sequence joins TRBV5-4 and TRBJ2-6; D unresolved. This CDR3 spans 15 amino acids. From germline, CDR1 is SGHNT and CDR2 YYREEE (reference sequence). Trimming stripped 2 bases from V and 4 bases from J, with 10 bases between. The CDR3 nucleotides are TGTGCCAGCAGCTTACTTTTGGGGGGGGCCAACGTCCTGACTTTC. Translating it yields CASSLLLGGANVLTF.

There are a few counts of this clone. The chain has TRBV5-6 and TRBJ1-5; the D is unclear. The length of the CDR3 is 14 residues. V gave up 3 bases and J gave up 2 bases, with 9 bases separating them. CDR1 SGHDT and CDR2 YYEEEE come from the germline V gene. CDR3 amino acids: CASSSTWGNQPQHF. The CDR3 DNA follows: TGTGCCAGCAGCTCTACATGGGGCAATCAGCCCCAGCATTTT.

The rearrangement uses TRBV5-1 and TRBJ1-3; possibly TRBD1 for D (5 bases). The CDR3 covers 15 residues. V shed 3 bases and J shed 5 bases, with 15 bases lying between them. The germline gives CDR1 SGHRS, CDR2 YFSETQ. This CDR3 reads CASSSDGAGRNTIYF. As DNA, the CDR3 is TGCGCCAGCAGCTCTGACGGGGCAGGCCGAAACACCATATATTTT. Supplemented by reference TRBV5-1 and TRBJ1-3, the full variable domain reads KAGVTQTPRYLIKTRGQQVTLSCSPISGHRSVSWYQQTPGQGLQFLFEYFSETQRNKGNFPGRFSGRQFSNSRSEMNVSTLELGDSALYLCASSSDGAGRNTIYFGEGSWLTVV.

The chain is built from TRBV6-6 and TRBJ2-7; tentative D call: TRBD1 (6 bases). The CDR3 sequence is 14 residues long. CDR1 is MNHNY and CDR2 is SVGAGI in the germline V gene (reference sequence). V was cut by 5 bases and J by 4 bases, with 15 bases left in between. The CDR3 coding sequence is TGTGCCAGCAGTAAATCAGGACAGCTTTACGAGCAGTACTTC. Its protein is CASSKSGQLYEQYF.

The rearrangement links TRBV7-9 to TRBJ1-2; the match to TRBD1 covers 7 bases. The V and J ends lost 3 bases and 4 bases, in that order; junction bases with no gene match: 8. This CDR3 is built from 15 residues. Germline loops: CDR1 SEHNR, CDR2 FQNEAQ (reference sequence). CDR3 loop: CASSLEVQGPYGYTF. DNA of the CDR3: TGTGCCAGCAGCTTGGAGGTACAGGGGCCCTATGGCTACACCTTC.

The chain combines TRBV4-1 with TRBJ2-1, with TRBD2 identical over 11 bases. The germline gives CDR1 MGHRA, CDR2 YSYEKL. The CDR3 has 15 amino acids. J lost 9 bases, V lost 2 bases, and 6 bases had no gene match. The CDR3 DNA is TGCGCCAGCAGCCAATTTAGCGGGGGGGCGGGTGAGCAGTTCTTC. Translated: CASSQFSGGAGEQFF.

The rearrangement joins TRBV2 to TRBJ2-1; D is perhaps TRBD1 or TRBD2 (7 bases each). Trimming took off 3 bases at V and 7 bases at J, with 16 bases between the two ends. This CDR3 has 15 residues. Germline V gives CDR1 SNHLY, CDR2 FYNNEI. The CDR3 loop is CASSDRSQGGNEQFF. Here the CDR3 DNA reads TGTGCCAGCAGTGACAGGTCTCAGGGGGGGAATGAGCAGTTCTTC.

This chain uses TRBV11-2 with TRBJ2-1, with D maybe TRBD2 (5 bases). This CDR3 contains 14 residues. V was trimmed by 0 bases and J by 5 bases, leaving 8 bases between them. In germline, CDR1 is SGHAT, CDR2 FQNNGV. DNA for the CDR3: TGTGCCAGCAGCTTAGAGGGGAGCGACAATGAGCAGTTCTTC. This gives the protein CASSLEGSDNEQFF.